This T cell receptor (beta chain) was sequenced for a study of T-cell reconstitution after alpha-beta-depleted transplantation in children. J gave up 1 base and V 5 bases, and 4 bases lay outside the gene matches. From germline, CDR1 is SGHRS and CDR2 YFSETQ. The CDR3 has 16 amino acids. A TCRbeta library incorporating unique molecular identifiers was prepared. TCRdb independently ran MiXCR on the PCR reads; one entry per CDR3 protein. Altogether almost 400,000 distinct CDR3 sequences are present, about a fifth being singletons, with the ten largest covering approximately 3.9%. This chain joins TRBV5-1 and TRBJ2-2, with 11 bases that match TRBD2. The specimen comprised PBMCs from the stem cell graft donor, sampled from the stem cell graft. This clonotype originated in a human donor who donated a stem cell graft to a child with acute myeloid leukemia. CDR3 in amino acids: CASRIGTSGNTGELFF. The CDR3 DNA is TGCGCCAGCAGGATCGGGACTAGCGGGAACACCGGGGAGCTGTTTTTT.